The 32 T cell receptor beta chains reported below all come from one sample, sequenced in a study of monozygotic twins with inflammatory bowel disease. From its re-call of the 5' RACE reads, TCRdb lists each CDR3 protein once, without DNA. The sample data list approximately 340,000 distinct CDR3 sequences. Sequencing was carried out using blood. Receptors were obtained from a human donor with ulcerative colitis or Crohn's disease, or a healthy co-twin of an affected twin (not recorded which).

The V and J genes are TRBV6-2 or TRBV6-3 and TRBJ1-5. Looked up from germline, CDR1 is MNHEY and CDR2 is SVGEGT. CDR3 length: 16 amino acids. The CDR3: CASSYSGGSVNQPQHF.

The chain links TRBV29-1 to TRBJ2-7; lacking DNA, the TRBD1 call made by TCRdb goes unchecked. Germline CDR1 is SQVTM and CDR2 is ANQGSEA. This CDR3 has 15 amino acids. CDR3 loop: CSLLDRDRLSYEQYF.

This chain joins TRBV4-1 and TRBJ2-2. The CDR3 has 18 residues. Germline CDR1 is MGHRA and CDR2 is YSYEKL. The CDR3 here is CASSQDSGRTANTGELFF.

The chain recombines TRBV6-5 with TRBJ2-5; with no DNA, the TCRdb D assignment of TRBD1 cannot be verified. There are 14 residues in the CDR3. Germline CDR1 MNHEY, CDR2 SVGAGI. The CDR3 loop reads CASSSDGGWETQYF.

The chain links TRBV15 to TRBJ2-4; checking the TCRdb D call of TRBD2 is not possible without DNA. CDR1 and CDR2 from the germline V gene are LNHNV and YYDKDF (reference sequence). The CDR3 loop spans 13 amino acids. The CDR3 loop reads CATSRGLLNIQYF. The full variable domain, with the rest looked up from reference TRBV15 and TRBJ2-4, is DAMVIQNPRYQVTQFGKPVTLSCSQTLNHNVMYWYQQKSSQAPKLLFHYYDKDFNNEADTPDNFQSRRPNTSFCFLDIRSPGLGDTAMYLCATSRGLLNIQYFGAGTRLSVL.

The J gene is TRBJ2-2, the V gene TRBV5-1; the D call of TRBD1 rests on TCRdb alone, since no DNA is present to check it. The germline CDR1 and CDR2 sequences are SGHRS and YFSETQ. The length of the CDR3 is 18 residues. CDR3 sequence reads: CASTSLYPGQGRTGELFF.

The CDR3 sequence is CASATGDRDYEQYF. The chain is built from TRBV5-1 and TRBJ2-7; TCRdb's D call of TRBD1 is untestable without DNA. This CDR3 is built from 14 residues. Looked up from germline, CDR1 is SGHRS and CDR2 is YFSETQ.

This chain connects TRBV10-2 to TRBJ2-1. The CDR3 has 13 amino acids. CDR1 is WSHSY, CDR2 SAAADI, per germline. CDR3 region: CASREPGVGEQFF.

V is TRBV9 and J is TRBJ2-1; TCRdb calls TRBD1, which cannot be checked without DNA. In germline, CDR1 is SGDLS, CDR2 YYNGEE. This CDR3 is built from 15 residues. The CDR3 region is CASSVQGNSYNEQFF.

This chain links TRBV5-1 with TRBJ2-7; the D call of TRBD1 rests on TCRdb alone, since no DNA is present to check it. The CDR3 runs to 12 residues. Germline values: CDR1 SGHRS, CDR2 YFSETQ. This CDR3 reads CASRTDSYEQYF.

The CDR3 spells CASSDQRSGNTEAFF. The J gene is TRBJ1-1, the V gene TRBV5-1. Germline loops: CDR1 SGHRS, CDR2 YFSETQ. This CDR3 contains 15 residues.

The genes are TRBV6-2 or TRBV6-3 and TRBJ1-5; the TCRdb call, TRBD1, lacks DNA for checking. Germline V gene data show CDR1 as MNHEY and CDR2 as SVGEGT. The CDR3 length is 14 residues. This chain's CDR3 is CASSSGERVQPQHF.

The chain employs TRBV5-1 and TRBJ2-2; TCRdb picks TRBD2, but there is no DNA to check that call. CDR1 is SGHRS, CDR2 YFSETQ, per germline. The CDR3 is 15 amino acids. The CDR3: CASSLDSGRYGELFF.

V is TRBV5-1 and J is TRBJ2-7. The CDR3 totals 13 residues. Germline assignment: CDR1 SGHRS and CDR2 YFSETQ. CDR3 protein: CASSLEGPHEQYF.

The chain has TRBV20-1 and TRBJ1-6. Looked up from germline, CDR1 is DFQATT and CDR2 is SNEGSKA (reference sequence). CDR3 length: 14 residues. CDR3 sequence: CSARPGLRNSPLHF.

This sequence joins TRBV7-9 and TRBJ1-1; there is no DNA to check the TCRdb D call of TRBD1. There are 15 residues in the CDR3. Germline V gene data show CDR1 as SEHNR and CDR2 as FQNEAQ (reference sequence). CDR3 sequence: CASSLDGGGNTEAFF.

The CDR3: CSARDRGISYNSPLHF. The chain has TRBV20-1 and TRBJ1-6. CDR1 is DFQATT, CDR2 SNEGSKA, per germline (reference sequence). There are 16 residues in the CDR3.

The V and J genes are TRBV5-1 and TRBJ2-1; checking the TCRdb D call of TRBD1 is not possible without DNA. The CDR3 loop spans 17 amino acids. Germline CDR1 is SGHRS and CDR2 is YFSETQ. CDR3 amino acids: CASSSTRQGRRVNEQFF.

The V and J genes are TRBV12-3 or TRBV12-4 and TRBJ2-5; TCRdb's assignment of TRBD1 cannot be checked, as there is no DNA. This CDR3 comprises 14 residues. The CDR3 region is CASRTRGSQETQYF.

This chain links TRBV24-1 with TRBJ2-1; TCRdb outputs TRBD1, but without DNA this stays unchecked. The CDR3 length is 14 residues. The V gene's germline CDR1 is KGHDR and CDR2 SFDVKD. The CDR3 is CATGQGATYNEQFF.

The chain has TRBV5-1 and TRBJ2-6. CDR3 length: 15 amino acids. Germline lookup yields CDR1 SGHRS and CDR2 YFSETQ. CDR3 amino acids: CASSAQGSGANVLTF.

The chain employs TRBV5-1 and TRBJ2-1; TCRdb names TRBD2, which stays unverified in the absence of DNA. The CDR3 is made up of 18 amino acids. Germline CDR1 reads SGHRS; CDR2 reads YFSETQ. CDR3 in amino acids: CASSSGTSGLSSYNEQFF.

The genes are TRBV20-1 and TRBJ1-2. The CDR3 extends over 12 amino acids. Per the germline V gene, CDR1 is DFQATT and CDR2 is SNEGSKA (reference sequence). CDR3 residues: CSASAEIRSYTF.

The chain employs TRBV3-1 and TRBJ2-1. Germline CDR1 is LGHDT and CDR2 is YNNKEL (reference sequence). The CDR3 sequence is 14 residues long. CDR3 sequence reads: CASSQDIERLEQFF.

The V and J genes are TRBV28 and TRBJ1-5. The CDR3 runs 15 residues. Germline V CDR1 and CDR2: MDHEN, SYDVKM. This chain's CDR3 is CASSLERISNQPQHF.

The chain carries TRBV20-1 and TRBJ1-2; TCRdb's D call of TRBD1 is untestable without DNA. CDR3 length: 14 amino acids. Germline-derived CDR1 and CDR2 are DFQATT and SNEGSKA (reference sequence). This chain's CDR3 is CSARAATGNYGYTF.

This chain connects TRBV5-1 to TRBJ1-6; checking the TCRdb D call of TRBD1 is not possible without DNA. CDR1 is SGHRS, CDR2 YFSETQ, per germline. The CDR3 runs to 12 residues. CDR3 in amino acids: CASSRGDSPLHF. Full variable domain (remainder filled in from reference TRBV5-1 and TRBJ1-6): KAGVTQTPRYLIKTRGQQVTLSCSPISGHRSVSWYQQTPGQGLQFLFEYFSETQRNKGNFPGRFSGRQFSNSRSEMNVSTLELGDSALYLCASSRGDSPLHFGNGTRLTVT.

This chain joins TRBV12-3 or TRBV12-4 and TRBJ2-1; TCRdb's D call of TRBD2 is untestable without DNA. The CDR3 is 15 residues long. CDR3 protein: CASSLFEGSRWGQFF.

CDR3: CSVERDSQLETQYF. The V gene is TRBV29-1, the J gene TRBJ2-5; TCRdb names TRBD2, which stays unverified in the absence of DNA. Germline V lookup: CDR1 SQVTM, CDR2 ANQGSEA. CDR3 length: 14 residues.

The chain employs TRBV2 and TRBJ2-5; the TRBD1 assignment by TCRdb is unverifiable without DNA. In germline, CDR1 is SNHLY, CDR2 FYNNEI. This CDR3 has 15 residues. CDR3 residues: CATSRETGRGETQYF.

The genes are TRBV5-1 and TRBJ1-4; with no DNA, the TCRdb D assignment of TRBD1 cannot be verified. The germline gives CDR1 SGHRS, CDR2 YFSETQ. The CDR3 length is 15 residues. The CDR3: CASSLQQAGGEKLFF. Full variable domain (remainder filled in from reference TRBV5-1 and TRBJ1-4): KAGVTQTPRYLIKTRGQQVTLSCSPISGHRSVSWYQQTPGQGLQFLFEYFSETQRNKGNFPGRFSGRQFSNSRSEMNVSTLELGDSALYLCASSLQQAGGEKLFFGSGTQLSVL.

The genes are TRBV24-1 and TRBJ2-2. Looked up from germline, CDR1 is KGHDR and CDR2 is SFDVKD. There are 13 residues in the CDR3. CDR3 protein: CATADGNTGELFF.